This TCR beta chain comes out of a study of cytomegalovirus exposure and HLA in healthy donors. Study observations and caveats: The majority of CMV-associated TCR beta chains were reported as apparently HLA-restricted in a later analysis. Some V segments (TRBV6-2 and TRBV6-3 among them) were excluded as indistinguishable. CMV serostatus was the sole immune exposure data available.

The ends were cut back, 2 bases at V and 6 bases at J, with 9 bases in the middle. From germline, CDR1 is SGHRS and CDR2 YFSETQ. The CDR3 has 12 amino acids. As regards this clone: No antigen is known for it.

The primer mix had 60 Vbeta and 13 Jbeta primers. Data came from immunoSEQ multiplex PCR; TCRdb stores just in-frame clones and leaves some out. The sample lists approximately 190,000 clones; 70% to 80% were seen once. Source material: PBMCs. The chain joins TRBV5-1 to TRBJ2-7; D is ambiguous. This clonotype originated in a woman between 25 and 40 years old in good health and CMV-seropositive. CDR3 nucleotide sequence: TGCGCCAGCAGCTTCGGTTCTGCCGAGCAGTACTTC. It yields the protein CASSFGSAEQYF.